One sample yielded the 29 T cell receptor beta chains listed below, sequenced in a study of tumor-infiltrating lymphocytes in primary liver carcinoma. Both RNA and DNA were isolated together from roughly 20-30 mg of bulk tissue that had not been sorted. The input was 450 to 500 ng total RNA; TCR beta cDNA was made from it with a constant-region primer. Sequencing libraries for TCR beta derived from three nested multiplex PCR rounds that used slightly modified ARM-PCR. Use of TRBV1-TRBV30 forward primers with a C-beta reverse primer characterized the first two PCR rounds, which lasted around 10 cycles each. TCRdb called the multiplex PCR reads again in MiXCR, with one record for every CDR3 protein. The sample includes some 120,000 distinct CDR3 sequences, around 62% seen only once; the top ten take 7% to 10%. Sequencing was done on a sample of liver tumor tissue from sampling region 1. Indicated subset: tumor region T1, superior pole. The receptor set was obtained from a woman aged 60-75 years with primary liver carcinoma and hepatitis B virus infection.

The chain uses TRBV28 and TRBJ2-4; 8 bases match TRBD2. From germline, CDR1 is MDHEN and CDR2 SYDVKM. This CDR3 region has 14 residues. Germline trimming cut 9 bases from V and 9 bases from J; bases unmatched to any gene: 13. In DNA form, the CDR3 reads TGTGCCAGTAGTCGTGGGGACGGGGGGGCCATTCAGTACTTC. It is translated as CASSRGDGGAIQYF.

This clonotype was seen more than once but under ten times. V is TRBV9 and J is TRBJ2-1, with D possibly being TRBD2 (6 bases). The CDR3 totals 15 residues. Between the trimmed V and J ends, which lost 2 bases and 6 bases, there was a span of 15 bases. CDR1 and CDR2 (germline): SGDLS, YYNGEE. CDR3 DNA sequence: TGTGCCAGCAGCGTGACTAGTGAGGTTGGCAATGAGCAGTTCTTC. It translates to CASSVTSEVGNEQFF.

The chain links TRBV6-1 to TRBJ1-5; no clear D gene. Germline V gene data show CDR1 as MNHNS and CDR2 as SASEGT. V was cut by 8 bases and J by 6 bases, with 23 bases left in between. This CDR3 has 16 amino acids. For the CDR3, the DNA is TGTGCCAGCCAAGGATGGGCCCCGGGTCTACCTCAGCCCCAGCATTTT. Its translation is CASQGWAPGLPQPQHF.

The V and J genes are TRBV19 and TRBJ1-1; no reliable D call. Trimming took off 5 bases at V and 5 bases at J, with 12 bases between the two ends. This CDR3 contains 13 residues. Germline V gene sequence: CDR1 LNHDA, CDR2 SQIVND (reference sequence). CDR3 sequence reads: CASSLEQKTEAFF. In DNA, the CDR3 is TGTGCCAGTAGTCTGGAACAGAAGACTGAAGCTTTCTTT.

This clonotype occurred once. A much larger clone differs from this one at a single base, so this may be a read error. This chain links TRBV6-6 with TRBJ1-2; the D is unclear. The germline CDR1 and CDR2 sequences are MNHNY and SVGAGI (reference sequence). The germline V and J ends were trimmed by 7 bases and 2 bases, with 5 bases remaining between them. The CDR3 is 11 amino acids. The CDR3: CASNRNYGYTF. The CDR3 bases are TGTGCCAGCAACAGAAACTATGGCTACACCTTC.

The chain recombines TRBV2 with TRBJ1-1; D not certain. Trimming stripped 9 bases from V and 0 bases from J, with 8 bases between. The germline gives CDR1 SNHLY, CDR2 FYNNEI. The CDR3 is made up of 12 amino acids. CDR3 amino acids: CARRGLNTEAFF. DNA for the CDR3: TGTGCCAGACGGGGTCTGAACACTGAAGCTTTCTTT. Based on the CDR3 plus reference TRBV2 and TRBJ1-1, the full variable domain is EPEVTQTPSHQVTQMGQEVILRCVPISNHLYFYWYRQILGQKVEFLVSFYNNEISEKSEIFDDQFSVERPDGSNFTLKIRSTKLEDSAMYFCARRGLNTEAFFGQGTRLTVV.

For this clonotype: This may be a read error: a much more frequent sequence differs by one nucleotide. The V and J genes are TRBV10-3 and TRBJ2-5; D call uncertain. The CDR3 is made up of 11 amino acids. Germline V gene data show CDR1 as ENHRY and CDR2 as SYGVKD. V was clipped by 2 bases and J by 7 bases, with 5 bases between them. This CDR3 is CAISERVTQYF. Written as DNA, the CDR3 is TGTGCCATCAGTGAGAGAGTGACCCAGTACTTC.

This clonotype was recorded once. The junction departs from germline at one end; a sequencing error may be responsible. The V gene is TRBV11-2, the J gene TRBJ2-7, with TRBD1 identical over 8 bases. The V gene's germline CDR1 is SGHAT and CDR2 FQNNGV. The CDR3 consists of 14 residues. In nucleotides, the CDR3 is TGTGTCAGCAGCCCTCAGGGGGCTTACTACGAGCAGTACTTC. The encoded protein is CVSSPQGAYYEQYF.

About this clonotype: This is likely a read error, given that the CDR3 carries no conserved phenylalanine or tryptophan at its end. The chain combines TRBV6-1 with TRBJ1-3; D not certain. The CDR3 has 13 amino acids. Trimming stripped 11 bases from V and 0 bases from J, with 11 bases between. Germline V gene sequence: CDR1 MNHNS, CDR2 SASEGT. The CDR3 DNA sequence: TGTGCCGGTACATGGGACTCTGGAAACACCATATATTGT. Translating it yields CAGTWDSGNTIYC.

Details on this clonotype: Mismatch with germline at one junction end may stem from a read error. The chain is built from TRBV11-2 and TRBJ1-1; a possible D gene is TRBD1 (5 bases). The CDR3 runs to 13 residues. Germline V gene sequence: CDR1 SGHAT, CDR2 FQNNGV. The DNA of the CDR3 is TGTGCCAGTAGCTTTCATGATGGGACTGAAGCTTTATTT. It yields the protein CASSFHDGTEALF.

This clonotype occurred a few times. This may be a read error: a much more frequent sequence differs by one nucleotide. The chain recombines TRBV14 with TRBJ2-7, with D perhaps matching TRBD2 (6 bases). Germline loops: CDR1 SGHDN, CDR2 FVKESK. The V and J ends lost 7 bases and 2 bases respectively, with 15 bases between them. The CDR3 is 14 residues long. CDR3 DNA: TGTGCCAGCACCCCGGGCGGGATGGCCTACGAGCAGTACTTC. Amino acids: CASTPGGMAYEQYF.

This clonotype was found once. This may stem from a read error, because a much larger clone lies one nucleotide away. The V and J genes are TRBV4-1 and TRBJ2-1; 7 positions match TRBD2. The CDR3 totals 16 residues. Germline loops: CDR1 MGHRA, CDR2 YSYEKL. The CDR3: CASSQGGGGPYDEQFF. In DNA form, the CDR3 reads TGCGCCAGCAGCCAAGGTGGCGGGGGTCCCTACGATGAGCAGTTCTTC.

As for this clonotype: Given a much more abundant clone one base away, this may be a read error. This chain links TRBV5-1 with TRBJ1-1; 8 bases map to TRBD1. This CDR3 comprises 17 residues. Germline CDR1 reads SGHRS; CDR2 reads YFSETQ. CDR3 sequence: CAISFWKGRGQGTEAFF. The CDR3 DNA follows: TGCGCCATCAGCTTCTGGAAGGGCAGGGGGCAAGGAACTGAAGCTTTCTTT. Together with reference TRBV5-1 and TRBJ1-1, the CDR3 gives the full variable domain: KAGVTQTPRYLIKTRGQQVTLSCSPISGHRSVSWYQQTPGQGLQFLFEYFSETQRNKGNFPGRFSGRQFSNSRSEMNVSTLELGDSALYLCAISFWKGRGQGTEAFFGQGTRLTVV.

As regards this clonotype: No conserved phenylalanine or tryptophan ends this CDR3, so it is likely a read error. V is TRBV6-1 and J is TRBJ2-7; possible D gene TRBD1, 5 bases. Per germline, CDR1 MNHNS and CDR2 SASEGT. The length of the CDR3 is 14 residues. In DNA, the CDR3 is TGTGCCAGCAGTGAAGTCGTAGGGGCTTACGGGCAGTACTCC. Protein sequence: CASSEVVGAYGQYS.

Of note for this clonotype: A read error may produce the germline difference seen at one junction end. V and J are TRBV11-3 and TRBJ2-3; D possibly matches TRBD1 or TRBD2 (5 bases each). The CDR3 spans 15 residues. CDR1 is SGHNT, CDR2 YENEEA, per germline. The CDR3 spells CASSLSGTFADTQYF. CDR3 coding DNA: TGTGCCAGCAGCTTATCAGGGACCTTCGCAGATACACAGTATTTT. The variable domain in full, with the rest retrieved from reference TRBV11-3 and TRBJ2-3, is EAGVVQSPRYKIIEKKQPVAFWCNPISGHNTLYWYLQNLGQGPELLIRYENEEAVDDSQLPKDRFSAERLKGVDSTLKIQPAELGDSAVYLCASSLSGTFADTQYFGPGTRLTVL.

This clonotype has a count of ten or more. V is TRBV7-9 and J is TRBJ1-3, with D tentatively TRBD1 (5 bases). Germline lookup yields CDR1 SEHNR and CDR2 FQNEAQ (reference sequence). V was shortened by 5 bases and J by 4 bases, with 9 bases between the two germline ends. This CDR3 has 13 residues. CDR3 nucleotide sequence: TGTGCCAGCAGCCCCCGGACAGGAAACACCATATATTTT. It encodes CASSPRTGNTIYF.

A word on this clonotype: A much more abundant neighbour one base away suggests this may be a read error. J is TRBJ2-5 and V is TRBV6-1; 12 bases align to TRBD2. The CDR3 is made up of 16 amino acids. Germline V lookup: CDR1 MNHNS, CDR2 SASEGT. DNA of the CDR3: TGTGCCAGCAGCGAACGATGGACTAGCGGGACTACGGTGATACTATTC. The encoded protein is CASSERWTSGTTVILF.

The chain recombines TRBV25-1 with TRBJ2-1, with 9 bases aligning to TRBD2. Germline V gives CDR1 MGHDK, CDR2 SYGVNS. Losses at the gene ends were 8 bases for V and 8 bases for J; bases not matched to a gene: 10. The CDR3 is 14 residues long. In DNA, the CDR3 is TGTGCCAGCGCCGTCTCTAGCGGGATCTATGAGCAGTTCTTC. Its protein is CASAVSSGIYEQFF.

A remark on this clonotype: The junction departs from germline at one end; a sequencing error may be responsible. This rearrangement joins TRBV11-2 to TRBJ2-5; D gene ambiguous. This CDR3 region has 14 residues. Germline loops: CDR1 SGHAT, CDR2 FQNNGV. The CDR3 bases are TGTGCCAGCAGCTTAGTCTCTAACCAAGAGACCCAGTGTTTC. As protein: CASSLVSNQETQCF.

A word on this clonotype: The junction differs from germline at one of its ends, possibly a read error. This chain joins TRBV11-2 and TRBJ2-1; TRBD2 agrees at 9 bases. CDR3 length: 18 residues. The germline V gene has CDR1 SGHAT and CDR2 FQNNGV. The CDR3 here is CASILGGVGGRAYNEQFF. The CDR3, as DNA: TGTGCCAGCATCTTAGGTGGTGTGGGCGGGAGGGCCTACAATGAGCAGTTCTTC.

To note about this clonotype: One end of the junction is discordant with germline, which a read error may explain. This chain connects TRBV28 to TRBJ2-1; 13 nucleotides align to TRBD2. Germline V gene lookup returns CDR1 MDHEN and CDR2 SYDVKM. The CDR3 runs to 19 residues. CDR3 DNA sequence: TGTGCCAGCAGCCCGTCCGGACTAGCGGGAGTTAGGGCCTACAGTGAGCAGTTCTTC. Protein: CASSPSGLAGVRAYSEQFF.

This clonotype has more than one count but fewer than ten. Given a much more abundant clone one base away, this may be a read error. The V and J genes are TRBV6-1 and TRBJ2-1, with 12 bases aligning to TRBD2. V shed 7 bases, J shed 2 bases, and the junction held 6 bases outside the gene matches. Germline V lookup: CDR1 MNHNS, CDR2 SASEGT. The CDR3 totals 16 residues. CDR3 nucleotides: TGTGCCAGCACCGACTGGACTAGCGGGGCCTACAATGAGCAGTTCTTC. Residues: CASTDWTSGAYNEQFF.

To note about this clonotype: The CDR3 carries no conserved terminal phenylalanine or tryptophan, so it likely arises from a read error. The V gene is TRBV4-1, the J gene TRBJ2-3; 7 bases match TRBD2. Germline CDR1 reads MGHRA; CDR2 reads YSYEKL. The CDR3 sequence is 15 residues long. The CDR3 sequence is CVSSQGLLSTDTQYL. The CDR3 DNA sequence: TGCGTCAGCAGCCAGGGACTACTAAGCACAGATACGCAGTATCTT.

As to this clonotype: Sequence at one end of the junction differs from germline and may be a read error. The V and J genes are TRBV11-3 and TRBJ2-5; D may be TRBD2 (6 bases). CDR1 and CDR2 from the germline V gene are SGHNT and YENEEA. There are 14 residues in the CDR3. Here the CDR3 DNA reads TGTGCCAGCAACCTAGGGACTGCCCAAGAGACCCAATACTTC. This sequence encodes CASNLGTAQETQYF.

Concerning this clonotype itself: Relative to the germline gene, one junction end is altered; a read error may explain this. The chain combines TRBV11-2 with TRBJ1-2; the match to TRBD1 covers 7 bases. Per germline, CDR1 SGHAT and CDR2 FQNNGV. The CDR3 has 12 residues. CDR3 sequence (DNA): TGTGCCAGCACCCCACAGGGGTGGGGCTACACATTC. Translation: CASTPQGWGYTF.

This clonotype was found many times. The rearrangement joins TRBV30 to TRBJ1-1; no firm D call. This CDR3 has 13 residues. Trimming cost V 2 bases and J 1 base, with 8 bases left between them. Germline V gives CDR1 GTSNPN, CDR2 SVGIG (reference sequence). CDR3 in DNA: TGTGCCTGGAGTAGGCAGGAGAACACTGAAGCTTTCTTT. Translated: CAWSRQENTEAFF.

On this clonotype: This may be a read error, as it is one base from a much larger clone. The J gene is TRBJ2-2, the V gene TRBV10-1; D gene unclear. The germline V gene has CDR1 WNHNN and CDR2 SYGVQD (reference sequence). The CDR3 is made up of 14 amino acids. The CDR3 nucleotides read TGCGCCGGCAGTGTGGCCAGAAACACCGGGGAGCTGTTTTTT. As protein: CAGSVARNTGELFF.

The chain couples TRBV12-3 or TRBV12-4 to TRBJ2-4, with D maybe TRBD1 (5 bases). V was cut by 6 bases and J by 2 bases, with 11 bases left in between. The CDR3 is 14 amino acids. The CDR3 sequence: CASSIRGSKNIQYF. As DNA, the CDR3 is TGTGCCAGCAGCATAAGGGGCTCCAAAAACATTCAGTACTTC.

Notes on this clonotype: At one end, the junction sequence differs from germline, possibly due to a read error. The rearrangement uses TRBV4-1 and TRBJ1-1; D gene uncertain. The CDR3 extends over 12 amino acids. CDR1 MGHRA and CDR2 YSYEKL come from the germline V gene. CDR3 in DNA: TGCGCCAGCAGCCAAGTAGGGATTGAAGCTTCCTTT. As protein: CASSQVGIEASF.